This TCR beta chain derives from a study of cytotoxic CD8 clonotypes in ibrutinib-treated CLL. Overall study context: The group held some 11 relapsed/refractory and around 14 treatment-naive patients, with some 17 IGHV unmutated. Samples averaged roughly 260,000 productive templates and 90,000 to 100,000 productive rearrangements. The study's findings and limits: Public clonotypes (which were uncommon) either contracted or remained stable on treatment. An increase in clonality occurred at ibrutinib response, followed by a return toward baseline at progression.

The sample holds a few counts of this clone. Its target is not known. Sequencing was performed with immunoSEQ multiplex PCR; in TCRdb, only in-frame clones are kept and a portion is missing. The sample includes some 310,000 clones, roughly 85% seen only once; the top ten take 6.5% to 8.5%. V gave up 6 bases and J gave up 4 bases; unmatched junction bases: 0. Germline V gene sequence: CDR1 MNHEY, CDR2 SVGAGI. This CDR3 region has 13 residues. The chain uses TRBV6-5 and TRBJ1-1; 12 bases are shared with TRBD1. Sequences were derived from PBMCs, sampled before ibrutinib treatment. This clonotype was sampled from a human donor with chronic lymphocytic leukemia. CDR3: CASRGQGATEAFF. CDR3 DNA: TGTGCCAGCAGGGGACAGGGGGCCACTGAAGCTTTCTTT.